A selection of T cell receptor beta chains follows, all from one sample in a study of OX40 agonist ivuxolimab in advanced cancers. Clones were read by immunoSEQ multiplex PCR, and TCRdb kept only the in-frame ones, dropping some. This repertoire shows 80,000 or so clones, approximately 86% found once; its top ten account for around 2%. This sample comprised CD4+ or CD8+ T cells sorted from blood, obtained in a trial of the OX40 agonist ivuxolimab. These receptor sequences come from an adult with an advanced solid tumor such as melanoma, head and neck, liver or kidney cancer. Both conserved end residues are part of each CDR3. D genes are given only for firm matches. The listing skips clone size in some rows; elsewhere it reads once, few, many or a size class.

v_call	clone_size	cdr3_length	d_call	j_call	cdr3_aa	cdr3_nt
TRBV7-2	.	15	.	TRBJ2-3	CASSFPGLSTDTQYF	TGTGCCAGCAGTTTCCCGGGACTTAGCACAGATACGCAGTATTTT
TRBV11-3	.	15	.	TRBJ1-1	CASSLGPGSNTEAFF	TGTGCCAGCAGCTTAGGTCCCGGGTCGAACACTGAAGCTTTCTTT
TRBV6-6	.	14	.	TRBJ1-1	CASSYSSANTEAFF	TGTGCCAGCAGTTACTCGTCGGCTAACACTGAAGCTTTCTTT
TRBV6-5	.	15	.	TRBJ1-3	CASSYSWSTGNTIYF	TGTGCCAGCAGTTACTCGTGGAGTACTGGAAACACCATATATTTT
TRBV29-1	.	13	.	TRBJ2-1	CSVVRDPGNEQFF	TGCAGCGTTGTGAGGGATCCCGGGAATGAGCAGTTCTTC
TRBV28	.	14	.	TRBJ1-2	CASSLTSQENGYTF	TGTGCCAGCAGTTTAACGAGTCAGGAGAATGGCTACACCTTC
TRBV7-2	.	14	.	TRBJ1-3	CASRDTLAGNTIYF	TGTGCCAGCAGAGACACCCTTGCAGGAAACACCATATATTTT
TRBV27	.	14	.	TRBJ2-7	CASSLAERSYEQYF	TGTGCCAGCAGTTTAGCGGAAAGGAGCTACGAGCAGTACTTC
TRBV5-6	.	14	.	TRBJ2-5	CASSLWANRGTQYF	TGTGCCAGCAGCTTGTGGGCCAATAGGGGGACCCAGTACTTC
TRBV11-3	.	14	.	TRBJ2-3	CASSLSAGTDTQYF	TGTGCCAGCAGCCTAAGCGCGGGAACAGATACGCAGTATTTT
TRBV6-5	.	13	TRBD1	TRBJ1-4	CASRDRAFEKLFF	TGTGCCAGCCGGGACAGGGCTTTTGAAAAACTGTTTTTT
TRBV9	once	15	.	TRBJ2-5	CASSAEEALGETQYF	TGTGCCAGCAGCGCAGAGGAGGCCCTTGGAGAGACCCAGTACTTC
TRBV7-2	.	14	.	TRBJ2-5	CASNSLGVQETQYF	TGTGCCAGCAATTCCCTTGGGGTCCAAGAGACCCAGTACTTC
TRBV28	.	14	.	TRBJ2-3	CASSLGRRTDTQYF	TGTGCCAGCAGTTTGGGTAGAAGAACAGATACGCAGTATTTT
TRBV7-2	.	15	.	TRBJ2-5	CASSVRWGLVETQYF	TGTGCCAGCAGCGTACGGTGGGGGTTGGTGGAGACCCAGTACTTC
TRBV5-4	.	14	TRBD1	TRBJ1-1	CASSVQGVGTEAFF	TGTGCCAGCAGCGTGCAGGGGGTGGGCACTGAAGCTTTCTTT
TRBV5-4	.	16	.	TRBJ2-3	CASSSRGTDHTDTQYF	TGTGCCAGCAGTTCCCGTGGGACGGACCACACAGATACGCAGTATTTT
TRBV14	.	15	TRBD2	TRBJ2-5	CASSRFSGGAETQYF	TGTGCCAGCAGCCGATTTAGCGGGGGGGCTGAGACCCAGTACTTC
TRBV15	.	12	.	TRBJ1-1	CATSRGMTEAFF	TGTGCCACCAGCAGAGGAATGACTGAAGCTTTCTTT
TRBV7-2	few	12	.	TRBJ1-6	CASSLTGSPLHF	TGTGCCAGCAGCTTAACGGGTTCACCCCTCCACTTT
TRBV28	once	14	.	TRBJ2-7	CASTRPGSGAEQYF	TGTGCCAGCACCCGACCGGGATCCGGAGCCGAGCAGTACTTC
TRBV15	.	14	.	TRBJ2-4	CATSRESPKNIQYF	TGTGCCACCAGCAGAGAAAGTCCCAAAAACATTCAGTACTTC
TRBV19	.	14	.	TRBJ1-2	CASSIEKDLYGYTF	TGTGCCAGTAGTATAGAGAAGGATCTCTATGGCTACACCTTC
TRBV7-2	.	16	TRBD2	TRBJ2-1	CASRLTSSSSYNEQFF	TGTGCCAGCAGATTGACTAGCTCGAGCTCCTACAATGAGCAGTTCTTC
TRBV6-6	.	15	TRBD1	TRBJ2-5	CASSYSSQGVETQYF	TGTGCCAGCAGTTACTCGTCACAGGGGGTAGAGACCCAGTACTTC
TRBV30	.	14	.	TRBJ1-1	CAWSVSDGGMEAFF	TGTGCCTGGAGTGTATCTGACGGGGGCATGGAAGCTTTCTTT
TRBV7-6	.	16	TRBD1	TRBJ2-2	CASSPQDRGLPGELFF	TGTGCCAGCAGCCCCCAGGACAGGGGGCTCCCCGGGGAGCTGTTTTTT
TRBV7-2	.	15	.	TRBJ2-1	CASSLVTGSYNEQFF	TGTGCCAGCAGCTTAGTTACAGGATCCTACAATGAGCAGTTCTTC
TRBV5-1	few	15	TRBD1	TRBJ2-5	CASSPGQAYQETQYF	TGCGCCAGCAGTCCGGGACAGGCATACCAAGAGACCCAGTACTTC
TRBV15	.	17	TRBD2	TRBJ2-1	CATSGWTSGGVYNEQFF	TGTGCCACCAGCGGTTGGACTAGCGGGGGGGTCTACAATGAGCAGTTCTTC
TRBV7-2	.	17	.	TRBJ2-5	CASSYGFRRGSVETQYF	TGTGCCAGCAGCTATGGATTTAGGAGGGGGTCTGTCGAGACCCAGTACTTC
TRBV6-5	once	16	.	TRBJ1-2	CASSYSGSRNLHGYTF	TGTGCCAGCAGTTATTCGGGGTCAAGAAACCTTCATGGCTACACCTTC
TRBV7-2	.	16	.	TRBJ1-6	CASSSGGAAYNSPLHF	TGTGCCAGCAGTTCGGGGGGAGCTGCCTATAATTCACCCCTCCACTTT
TRBV11-2	.	15	.	TRBJ1-3	CASSSHRVNENTIYF	TGTGCCAGCAGCTCACACAGGGTAAACGAAAACACCATATATTTT
TRBV27	once	18	.	TRBJ1-6	CASSFLPQSSFRNSPLHF	TGTGCCAGCAGTTTTCTCCCACAGAGTTCCTTTCGTAATTCACCCCTCCACTTT
TRBV27	once	17	TRBD1	TRBJ1-5	CASSFPGGGQADQPQHF	TGTGCCAGCAGTTTCCCCGGGGGGGGACAGGCCGATCAGCCCCAGCATTTT
TRBV5-4	.	12	.	TRBJ1-1	CASSLPSLQAFF	TGTGCCAGCAGCTTACCGTCTCTGCAAGCTTTCTTT
TRBV7-9	few	14	TRBD1	TRBJ2-3	CASLRQGDTDTQYF	TGTGCCAGCCTAAGACAGGGAGATACCGATACGCAGTATTTT
TRBV9	once	15	.	TRBJ2-5	CASSTSNSRQETQYF	TGTGCCAGCAGCACTTCAAACAGTAGACAAGAGACCCAGTACTTC
TRBV11-1	.	12	.	TRBJ2-1	CASRRTANEQFF	TGTGCCAGCAGGAGGACGGCCAATGAGCAGTTCTTC
TRBV4-2	.	17	.	TRBJ2-1	CASSLGNVDHSYNEQFF	TGTGCCAGCAGCCTTGGGAACGTCGATCACTCCTACAATGAGCAGTTCTTC
TRBV6-6	.	13	.	TRBJ1-2	CASSSGGNGGYTF	TGTGCCAGCAGTTCTGGAGGGAATGGGGGCTACACCTTC
TRBV5-1	once	14	TRBD2	TRBJ2-3	CASNPGTSGDTQYF	TGCGCCAGCAACCCCGGGACTAGCGGAGATACGCAGTATTTT
TRBV30	few	17	TRBD1	TRBJ1-5	CAWSVFGTGTFKQPQHF	TGTGCCTGGAGTGTATTCGGGACAGGGACTTTCAAACAGCCCCAGCATTTT
TRBV7-9	.	14	.	TRBJ2-1	CASSRTGDSHEQFF	TGTGCCAGCAGCAGAACAGGGGACTCGCATGAGCAGTTCTTC
TRBV9	.	15	TRBD2	TRBJ2-1	CASSVAVTSVNEQFF	TGTGCCAGCAGCGTAGCTGTGACTAGCGTGAATGAGCAGTTCTTC
TRBV7-9	.	16	.	TRBJ2-2	CASSFSTDPNTGELFF	TGTGCCAGCAGCTTTTCGACAGACCCGAACACCGGGGAGCTGTTTTTT
TRBV4-2	.	18	.	TRBJ1-2	CASSQASVKAGANYGYTF	TGTGCCAGCAGCCAAGCCAGTGTGAAGGCAGGGGCTAACTATGGCTACACCTTC
TRBV4-2	.	15	.	TRBJ2-2	CASSLPGLNTGELFF	TGTGCCAGCAGCCTACCGGGACTGAACACCGGGGAGCTGTTTTTT
TRBV7-2	.	15	.	TRBJ1-5	CASSLAGDSNQPQHF	TGTGCCAGCAGCTTAGCGGGGGACTCCAATCAGCCCCAGCATTTT
TRBV5-1	.	14	.	TRBJ1-4	CASSLLTNSEKLFF	TGCGCCAGCAGCTTGTTGACGAATAGCGAAAAACTGTTTTTT
TRBV6-1	.	14	TRBD1	TRBJ1-4	CASRTGSGSMKLFF	TGTGCCAGCCGGACAGGGTCGGGGTCGATGAAACTGTTTTTT
TRBV7-2	.	16	TRBD1	TRBJ2-3	CASSLGATGGTDTQYF	TGTGCCAGCAGCTTAGGAGCGACAGGGGGCACAGATACGCAGTATTTT
TRBV7-2	.	11	.	TRBJ1-6	CASSSNSPLHF	TGTGCCAGCAGCTCCAATTCACCCCTCCACTTT
TRBV2	.	13	.	TRBJ1-6	CASRSPADSPLHF	TGTGCCAGCAGATCCCCCGCGGATTCACCCCTCCACTTT